One sample yielded the 21 T cell receptor beta chains listed below, sequenced in a study of blood T cell repertoires in COVID-19. Generated by immunoSEQ multiplex PCR, the TCRdb table keeps only in-frame clones and is missing some. The table lists 250,000 to 350,000 clones, approximately 88% of them singletons. The sample comprised peripheral blood. These receptors originate from a human donor with COVID-19, enrolled during active disease. The donor label of this sample is uncertain.

The rearrangement links TRBV19 to TRBJ2-2; TRBD2 matches 8 bases. Germline V gene data show CDR1 as LNHDA and CDR2 as SQIVND (reference sequence). The junction had 6 bases not matched to a gene; V was cut back by 3 bases and J by 3 bases. This CDR3 has 16 residues. In DNA form, the CDR3 reads TGTGCCAGTAGTATGGGACTAGGCCGTGACACCGGGGAGCTGTTTTTT. Encoded protein: CASSMGLGRDTGELFF.

This clone was counted only a few times. The V and J genes are TRBV5-4 and TRBJ1-4, with TRBD1 as a possible D gene (6 bases). Trimming removed 2 bases from V and 4 bases from J, with 12 bases in between. The germline V gene has CDR1 SGHNT and CDR2 YYREEE (reference sequence). The CDR3 contains 15 residues. The CDR3: CASSLGGGYNEKLFF. The CDR3 nucleotides read TGTGCCAGCAGCTTAGGGGGGGGATATAATGAAAAACTGTTTTTT.

J is TRBJ2-7 and V is TRBV5-1; a weak D match, TRBD1 (5 bases). Deletions cut 0 bases from V and 3 bases from J, with 16 bases between. Germline loops: CDR1 SGHRS, CDR2 YFSETQ. The CDR3 is 16 amino acids. The DNA for the CDR3 is TGCGCCAGCAGCTTGGGGCAGGGCACCTCACACTACGAGCAGTACTTC. It codes for CASSLGQGTSHYEQYF. The full variable domain, completed using reference TRBV5-1 and TRBJ2-7, is KAGVTQTPRYLIKTRGQQVTLSCSPISGHRSVSWYQQTPGQGLQFLFEYFSETQRNKGNFPGRFSGRQFSNSRSEMNVSTLELGDSALYLCASSLGQGTSHYEQYFGPGTRLTVT.

This chain joins TRBV19 and TRBJ2-7; TRBD2 matches 7 bases. The CDR3 has 18 amino acids. Germline-derived CDR1 and CDR2 are LNHDA and SQIVND (reference sequence). V trimming: 0 bases; J trimming: 0 bases; junction bases outside the gene matches: 11. CDR3 sequence: CASSIEAAGDLHSYEQYF. The CDR3 bases are TGTGCCAGTAGTATAGAGGCGGCGGGAGATCTTCACTCCTACGAGCAGTACTTC.

The rearrangement joins TRBV14 to TRBJ2-7; weak D call: TRBD2 (6 bases). CDR1 and CDR2 (germline): SGHDN, FVKESK. The CDR3 contains 17 residues. Trimming stripped 8 bases from V and 6 bases from J, with 29 bases between. The CDR3, as DNA: TGTGCCAGCCATAAGGACCATCTAGCGCGGTATCGGGGCGAGCAGTACTTC. Its protein is CASHKDHLARYRGEQYF.

This clone was seen just once. The rearrangement joins TRBV9 to TRBJ2-6; TRBD1 is a possible D gene (7 bases). V lost 6 bases and J lost 2, with 12 bases in between. Germline CDR1 reads SGDLS; CDR2 reads YYNGEE. CDR3 length: 15 residues. This CDR3 reads CASNRRGPGANVLTF. CDR3 sequence (DNA): TGTGCCAGCAACAGGAGGGGGCCTGGGGCCAACGTCCTGACTTTC.

This clone was counted only a few times. The V gene is TRBV5-1, the J gene TRBJ1-1; 8 nucleotides line up with TRBD1. V lost 5 bases and J lost 0; bases outside the gene matches: 3. This CDR3 has 14 amino acids. Germline values: CDR1 SGHRS, CDR2 YFSETQ. The CDR3 DNA is TGCGCCAGCAGGGTGGGACAGGTGAACACTGAAGCTTTCTTT. It translates to CASRVGQVNTEAFF.

In its sample, this clone was seen once. The DNA is left out, because the CDR3 cannot be placed on it with certainty; the CDR3 is given as TCRdb lists it. The chain combines TRBV27 with TRBJ2-7; the DNA was not compared with TRBD2, the D call given in the table. CDR1 is MNHEY, CDR2 SMNVEV, per germline (reference sequence). From its first to its last residue, the CDR3 has 15 amino acids. CDR3 loop: CASRLNRERTSGQYF.

The rearrangement uses TRBV15 and TRBJ2-3; 7 bases are a match to TRBD2. This CDR3 has 17 residues. V gave up 0 bases and J gave up 4 bases; unmatched junction bases: 10. Germline assignment: CDR1 LNHNV and CDR2 YYDKDF (reference sequence). DNA for the CDR3: TGTGCCACCAGCAGAGATCGGGCGGGAGCAGGTGCAGATACGCAGTATTTT. It is translated as CATSRDRAGAGADTQYF.

This CDR3 is CASSSTLAENYEQYF. In DNA, the CDR3 is TGTGCCAGCAGTTCGACTCTAGCGGAAAACTACGAGCAGTACTTC. J is TRBJ2-7 and V is TRBV6-6, with 7 bases aligning to TRBD2. Losses at the gene ends were 4 bases for V and 3 bases for J; bases not matched to a gene: 9. This CDR3 contains 15 residues. Germline loops: CDR1 MNHNY, CDR2 SVGAGI (reference sequence).

CDR3 loop: CASKGRGVSNYGYTF. The CDR3 DNA is TGTGCCAGCAAGGGCAGGGGGGTCTCCAACTATGGCTACACCTTC. The rearrangement joins TRBV2 to TRBJ1-2, with 7 bases aligning to TRBD1. The CDR3 consists of 15 residues. The V and J ends lost 7 bases and 2 bases, in that order; junction bases with no gene match: 10. Per germline, CDR1 SNHLY and CDR2 FYNNEI.

This chain joins TRBV11-3 and TRBJ2-5, with D perhaps TRBD1 (5 bases). Per the germline V gene, CDR1 is SGHNT and CDR2 is YENEEA. The CDR3 is 15 residues long. Trimming left V 1 base short and J 2 bases short, with 11 bases between. CDR3 nucleotides: TGTGCCAGCAGCTTAGGGCCCAGGGTGCAAGAGACCCAGTACTTC. It is translated as CASSLGPRVQETQYF.

The chain combines TRBV5-1 with TRBJ1-1; D gene uncertain. In germline, CDR1 is SGHRS, CDR2 YFSETQ. The CDR3 has 16 residues. The V and J ends lost 0 bases and 1 base respectively, with 13 bases between them. This CDR3 reads CASSLAGGRGNTEAFF. The CDR3 coding sequence is TGCGCCAGCAGCTTGGCCGGAGGGCGGGGGAACACTGAAGCTTTCTTT.

This clone was found a few times. The chain is built from TRBV11-2 and TRBJ2-2, with a possible D match to TRBD2 (6 bases). Trimming removed 6 bases at V and 7 bases at J, with 21 bases between. The CDR3 is made up of 16 amino acids. The germline V gene has CDR1 SGHAT and CDR2 FQNNGV. The CDR3 DNA reads as TGTGCCAGCAGTCCCAACCCGGCCGCGGGGAACGGGGAGCTGTTTTTT. Translated: CASSPNPAAGNGELFF.

This clone showed up just once. This chain joins TRBV2 and TRBJ1-1; D unresolved. The CDR3 sequence is 11 residues long. Germline CDR1 is SNHLY and CDR2 is FYNNEI. The V end lost 4 bases, the J end lost 3 bases, and 3 bases lay between the germline ends. CDR3 sequence (DNA): TGTGCCAGCAGTGCTTACACTGAAGCTTTCTTT. Protein: CASSAYTEAFF.

This rearrangement joins TRBV4-1 to TRBJ1-4, with TRBD1 identical over 9 bases. The germline gives CDR1 MGHRA, CDR2 YSYEKL. This CDR3 contains 15 residues. Trimming took 4 bases from V and 7 from J; bases not matched to a gene: 7. The CDR3 region has the DNA TGCGCCAGCAGCCGGCCGGGACAGGGAGGTGAAAAACTGTTTTTT. Its protein product is CASSRPGQGGEKLFF.

The V gene is TRBV14, the J gene TRBJ2-7, with a possible D match to TRBD2 (6 bases). V lost 4 bases and J 6 bases, leaving 16 bases between the germline ends. CDR1 is SGHDN, CDR2 FVKESK, per germline. There are 14 residues in the CDR3. The CDR3 is CASSPRLDLGEQYF. CDR3 in DNA: TGTGCCAGCAGCCCCCGACTAGATCTGGGCGAGCAGTACTTC.

Only one count was recorded for this clone. The chain is built from TRBV7-2 and TRBJ2-2, with 8 bases that match TRBD2. CDR3 length equals 16 residues. CDR1 is SGHTA, CDR2 FQGNSA, per germline. V was clipped by 1 base and J by 2 bases; unmatched bases: 3. This CDR3 is CASSLDGRVNTGELFF. The CDR3 DNA reads as TGTGCCAGCAGCTTAGACGGGAGGGTTAACACCGGGGAGCTGTTTTTT. The whole variable domain, filled in from reference TRBV7-2 and TRBJ2-2, reads GAGVSQSPSNKVTEKGKDVELRCDPISGHTALYWYRQSLGQGLEFLIYFQGNSAPDKSGLPSDRFSAERTGGSVSTLTIQRTQQEDSAVYLCASSLDGRVNTGELFFGEGSRLTVL.

The rearrangement uses TRBV19 and TRBJ1-2; 7 bases fit TRBD1. V lost 4 bases and J lost 6; bases outside the gene matches: 11. Looked up from germline, CDR1 is LNHDA and CDR2 is SQIVND (reference sequence). The CDR3 has 15 amino acids. This CDR3 is CASSTGSDREDGYTF. CDR3 DNA sequence: TGTGCCAGTAGTACCGGCTCAGACAGGGAGGATGGCTACACCTTC. Using reference TRBV19 and TRBJ1-2 for the parts outside the CDR3, the full variable domain is DGGITQSPKYLFRKEGQNVTLSCEQNLNHDAMYWYRQDPGQGLRLIYYSQIVNDFQKGDIAEGYSVSREKKESFPLTVTSAQKNPTAFYLCASSTGSDREDGYTFGSGTRLTVV.

This chain joins TRBV7-9 and TRBJ1-2, with D possibly TRBD1 on 5 matching bases. This CDR3 has 14 residues. Germline loops: CDR1 SEHNR, CDR2 FQNEAQ (reference sequence). Trimming removed 5 bases at V and 5 bases at J, with 15 bases between. CDR3 sequence: CASSHDGGVYGYTF. The CDR3, as DNA: TGTGCCAGCAGCCACGACGGGGGAGTGTATGGCTACACCTTC.

This rearrangement joins TRBV19 to TRBJ1-1, with 8 bases that match TRBD1. Trimming cost V 9 bases and J 10 bases; bases outside gene matches: 16. The CDR3 sequence is 14 residues long. Germline loops: CDR1 LNHDA, CDR2 SQIVND (reference sequence). The DNA for the CDR3 is TGTGCCAGCGATTCGGGACAGGCCCTTGACGGAGCTTTCTTT. This sequence encodes CASDSGQALDGAFF.